This entry concerns a single T cell receptor (beta chain). CDR3 length: 15 residues. Trimming left V 0 bases short and J 5 bases short, with 13 bases between. The V gene's germline CDR1 is LGHNA and CDR2 YSLEER. The data were taken from a study of blood T cell repertoires in COVID-19. Study overall: The study drew acute and convalescent COVID-19 samples from the United States, Italy and Spain.

Measured with immunoSEQ multiplex PCR; TCRdb has only the in-frame clones, and not every one. Found here are about 71,000 clones, over 80% of them singletons; the top ten hold around 15%. This receptor was obtained from a woman older than 75 with acute or convalescent COVID-19. The sequencing input was peripheral blood. J is TRBJ2-5 and V is TRBV4-3; a weak D match, TRBD2 (6 bases). CDR3 sequence (DNA): TGCGCCAGCAGCCAAGATATGGCCCGGGGGGAGACCCAGTACTTC. This translates into CASSQDMARGETQYF.